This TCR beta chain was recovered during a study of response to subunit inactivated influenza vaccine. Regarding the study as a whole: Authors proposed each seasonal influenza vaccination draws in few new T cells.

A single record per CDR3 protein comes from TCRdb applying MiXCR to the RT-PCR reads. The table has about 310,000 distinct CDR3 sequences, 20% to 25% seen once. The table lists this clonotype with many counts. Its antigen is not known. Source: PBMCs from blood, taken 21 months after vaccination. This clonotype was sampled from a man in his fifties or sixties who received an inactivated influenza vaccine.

The CDR3 nucleotides read TGTGCCAGCAGCGCCGACAGGGGATACTCTGGAAACACCATATATTTT. Translated, it gives CASSADRGYSGNTIYF. The chain joins TRBV2 to TRBJ1-3; the match to TRBD1 covers 8 bases. The CDR3 sequence is 16 residues long. The germline gives CDR1 SNHLY, CDR2 FYNNEI. Unmatched junction bases numbered 7, after V lost 6 bases and J lost 0 bases.